A selection of T cell receptor beta chains follows, all from one sample in a study of blood T cells in healthy people across ages. TCRdb reanalysed the 5' RACE reads using MiXCR and keeps one entry per CDR3 protein. The sample lists approximately 780,000 distinct CDR3 sequences, roughly 24% occurring once. These records were also assigned to another study, of T cells of mothers and their children.

Sequencing was performed on blood. The receptors originated from a boy between 10 and 17 years old in good health. Both conserved end residues are trimmed from each CDR3.

TRBV15	TRBJ1-4	ATSQTGLREKLF
TRBV20-1	TRBJ1-1	SAPQVNTEAF
TRBV30	TRBJ2-7	AWTRPLAGAYEQY
TRBV2	TRBJ2-7	ASRGTFGTNYEQY
TRBV28	TRBJ2-2	ATFRGDTGELF
TRBV12-3/TRBV12-4	TRBJ1-2	ASSGWGNGYT
TRBV5-1	TRBJ1-4	ASSLGDRENEKLF
TRBV19	TRBJ1-5	ASTGGSRRPQH
TRBV6-5	TRBJ1-6	ASSYSGENSPLH
TRBV12-3/TRBV12-4	TRBJ2-1	ASSLFQGTGYNEQF
TRBV30	TRBJ1-4	AWSVPGNFDEKLF
TRBV6-6	TRBJ2-1	ASSIQGAHSYNEQF
TRBV12-3/TRBV12-4	TRBJ2-1	ASSPRDNAYNEQF
TRBV24-1	TRBJ1-2	ATTPGTGVNYGYT
TRBV11-2	TRBJ2-5	ASSLDRGAQY
TRBV7-9	TRBJ2-5	ASRIRETQY
TRBV5-1	TRBJ2-2	ASSVDRGTGELF
TRBV10-3	TRBJ1-2	AISHLGTGGYT
TRBV6-1	TRBJ2-4	ASSFVGDGLAKNIQY
TRBV5-1	TRBJ2-7	ASSLEAGNEQY
TRBV6-6	.	ASRPVNEQF
TRBV5-1	TRBJ2-2	ASSPGTGGIGELF
TRBV6-1	TRBJ1-1	ASSVQMNTEAF
TRBV3-1	TRBJ1-4	ASSEGGNDEKLF
TRBV29-1	TRBJ2-7	SVGRQGVSEQY
TRBV5-1	TRBJ1-2	ASSLEPGNYGYT
TRBV5-1	TRBJ2-3	ASSLRLGAPDTQY
TRBV5-1	TRBJ2-1	ASSWGTQNEQF
TRBV20-1	TRBJ1-1	SAPGPNTEAF
TRBV12-3/TRBV12-4	TRBJ2-4	ASSTRDTNIQY
TRBV7-9	TRBJ1-2	ASSPSMTGSGYT